This T cell receptor (beta chain) comes out of a study of T-cell memory formation after mild COVID-19. Whole-study findings and limits: Most CD4+ clones that shrank were in CM and EM, while CD8+ ones turned up in EMRA. Whether day 37 second-wave clones are SARS-CoV-2-specific was not confirmed.

The CDR3 has 14 amino acids. V was pared by 0 bases and J by 5 bases, with 10 bases between. The V gene's germline CDR1 is MNHEY and CDR2 SVGEGT. As concerns this clonotype: Its antigen is still unknown.

TCRdb used MiXCR to reprocess the 5' RACE reads, holding one entry per CDR3 protein. Here the sample spans about 310,000 distinct CDR3 sequences, less than 20% being singletons. V is TRBV6-2 or TRBV6-3 and J is TRBJ1-1; D gene ambiguous. The receptor's source is a man aged 18 to 29 who had mild COVID-19 (a few samples of this study predate the infection). Cell type and time point are not known. What was sequenced was PBMCs or a T cell subset sorted from them (not recorded which). Written as DNA, the CDR3 is TGTGCCAGCAGTTACTCCCCGGGAGAGACTGAAGCTTTCTTT. Encoded protein: CASSYSPGETEAFF.